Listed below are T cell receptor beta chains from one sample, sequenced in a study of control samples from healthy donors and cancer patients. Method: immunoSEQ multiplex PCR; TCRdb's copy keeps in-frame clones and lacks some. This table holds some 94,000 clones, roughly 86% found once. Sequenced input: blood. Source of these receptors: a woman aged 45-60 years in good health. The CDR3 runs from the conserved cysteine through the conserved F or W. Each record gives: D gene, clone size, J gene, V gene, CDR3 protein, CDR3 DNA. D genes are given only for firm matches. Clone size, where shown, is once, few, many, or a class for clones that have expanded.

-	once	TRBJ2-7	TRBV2	CASSGSYEQYF	TGTGCCAGCAGCGGGTCCTACGAGCAGTACTTC
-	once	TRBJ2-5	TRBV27	CASRTSSGPSETQYF	TGTGCCAGCAGAACGTCGTCAGGCCCCTCAGAGACCCAGTACTTC
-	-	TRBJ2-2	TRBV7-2	CASSLQTGNTGELFF	TGTGCCAGCAGCTTACAGACAGGGAACACCGGGGAGCTGTTTTTT
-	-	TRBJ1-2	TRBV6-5	CASSYSPDPNYGYTF	TGTGCCAGCAGTTACTCCCCCGATCCAAACTATGGCTACACCTTC
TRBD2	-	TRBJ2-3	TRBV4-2	CASSQELAGVTDTQYF	TGTGCCAGCAGCCAGGAACTAGCGGGAGTCACAGATACGCAGTATTTT
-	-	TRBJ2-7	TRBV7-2	CASSTDIGAYEQYF	TGTGCCAGCAGTACTGACATCGGGGCCTACGAGCAGTACTTC
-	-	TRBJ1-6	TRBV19	CASTQTGKDLHF	TGTGCCAGTACTCAAACAGGGAAGGACCTCCACTTT
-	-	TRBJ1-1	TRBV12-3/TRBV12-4	CASSFRENTEAFF	TGTGCCAGCAGTTTTAGAGAGAACACTGAAGCTTTCTTT
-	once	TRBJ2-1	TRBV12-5	CASGPHSSPSSYNEQFF	TGTGCTAGTGGTCCCCACTCGAGCCCCAGCTCCTACAATGAGCAGTTCTTC
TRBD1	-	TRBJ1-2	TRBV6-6	CASSFSDREGGYTF	TGTGCCAGCAGTTTCTCGGACAGGGAGGGTGGCTACACCTTC
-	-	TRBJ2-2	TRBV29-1	CSASGTQDAGELFF	TGCAGCGCTTCCGGGACCCAAGACGCCGGGGAGCTGTTTTTT
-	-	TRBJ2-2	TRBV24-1	CATSRQGGRELFF	TGTGCCACCAGTCGACAGGGAGGACGGGAGCTGTTTTTT
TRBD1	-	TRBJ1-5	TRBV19	CASSGTGGLQPQHF	TGTGCCAGTAGCGGGACAGGGGGACTTCAGCCCCAGCATTTT
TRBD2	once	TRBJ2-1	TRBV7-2	CASRRGTIEQFF	TGTGCCAGCAGGCGGGGGACTATCGAGCAGTTCTTC
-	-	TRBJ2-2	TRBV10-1	CASNSTGSRAASGELFF	TGCGCCAGCAACTCTACCGGAAGTCGGGCAGCGTCCGGGGAGCTGTTTTTT
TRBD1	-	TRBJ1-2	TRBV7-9	CASSSTDRRYYGYTF	TGTGCCAGCAGCTCCACGGACAGGCGCTACTATGGCTACACCTTC
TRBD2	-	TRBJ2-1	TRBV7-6	CASSLAISGRYNEQFF	TGTGCCAGCAGCTTAGCTATAAGCGGGAGGTACAATGAGCAGTTCTTC